The 24 T cell receptor beta chains reported below all come from one sample, sequenced in a study of blood T cell repertoires in COVID-19. Sequencing used immunoSEQ multiplex PCR; TCRdb keeps in-frame clones, though not all of them. The top ten clones hold about 2.3% of a sample with approximately 290,000 clones, around 90% of them seen once. The sequencing sample was made of peripheral blood. The receptors stem from a man in his late teens or twenties with active or convalescent COVID-19.

This sequence joins TRBV2 and TRBJ1-5, with TRBD1 matching 7 bases. Germline V gene sequence: CDR1 SNHLY, CDR2 FYNNEI. Germline trimming cut 2 bases from V and 4 bases from J; bases unmatched to any gene: 11. The CDR3 totals 17 residues. This chain's CDR3 is CASSERGRQGGNQPQHF. DNA for the CDR3: TGTGCCAGCAGTGAAAGGGGACGACAGGGCGGTAATCAGCCCCAGCATTTT. Filled out from reference TRBV2 and TRBJ1-5, the complete variable domain reads EPEVTQTPSHQVTQMGQEVILRCVPISNHLYFYWYRQILGQKVEFLVSFYNNEISEKSEIFDDQFSVERPDGSNFTLKIRSTKLEDSAMYFCASSERGRQGGNQPQHFGDGTRLSIL.

The gene calls are TRBV27 and TRBJ1-6, with 7 bases identical to TRBD1. V gave up 6 bases and J gave up 9 bases; unmatched junction bases: 8. Germline V gene data show CDR1 as MNHEY and CDR2 as SMNVEV (reference sequence). The CDR3 loop spans 14 amino acids. The CDR3 loop reads CASRTGAWSSPLHF. CDR3 nucleotide sequence: TGTGCCAGCAGAACAGGGGCGTGGAGTTCACCCCTCCACTTT.

The rearrangement uses TRBV10-2 and TRBJ2-3, with 7 positions matching TRBD2. Germline CDR1 and CDR2: WSHSY and SAAADI. J lost 5 bases, V lost 5 bases, and 16 bases had no gene match. This CDR3 comprises 17 residues. The CDR3 is CASSNPFRGRAGDTQYF. DNA for the CDR3: TGCGCCAGCAGTAATCCTTTTCGAGGGAGGGCCGGAGATACGCAGTATTTT.

This sequence joins TRBV6-2 or TRBV6-3 and TRBJ1-1; no firm D call. V was clipped by 6 bases and J by 5 bases, with 13 bases between them. The CDR3 runs to 13 residues. The V gene's germline CDR1 is MNHEY and CDR2 SVGEGT. DNA of the CDR3: TGTGCCAGCAGCCTTACTTACCGGACTGAAGCTTTCTTT. It codes for CASSLTYRTEAFF.

The chain combines TRBV13 with TRBJ1-1; 8 bases match TRBD1. V gave up 1 base and J gave up 4 bases; unmatched junction bases: 8. This CDR3 comprises 16 residues. The germline gives CDR1 PRHDT, CDR2 FYEKMQ (reference sequence). The CDR3: CASSLDRQGAATEAFF. CDR3 DNA sequence: TGTGCCAGCAGCTTAGATCGGCAGGGGGCGGCCACTGAAGCTTTCTTT.

The chain links TRBV5-4 to TRBJ2-5; D is undetermined. The CDR3 has 14 residues. V lost 3 bases and J 4 bases, leaving 13 bases between the germline ends. CDR1 and CDR2 (germline): SGHNT, YYREEE (reference sequence). This CDR3 is CASSSKIGGETQYF. CDR3 bases: TGTGCCAGCAGCTCTAAGATCGGTGGAGAGACCCAGTACTTC. The full variable domain, its missing parts supplied by reference TRBV5-4 and TRBJ2-5, is ETGVTQSPTHLIKTRGQQVTLRCSSQSGHNTVSWYQQALGQGPQFIFQYYREEENGRGNFPPRFSGLQFPNYSSELNVNALELDDSALYLCASSSKIGGETQYFGPGTRLLVL.

This clone was seen a few times. This sequence joins TRBV11-2 and TRBJ2-7; 7 bases match TRBD1. From germline, CDR1 is SGHAT and CDR2 FQNNGV. This CDR3 is built from 15 residues. V dropped 5 bases and J dropped 3; count of bases not matched to a gene: 10. The CDR3 is CASSPDLTGRYEQYF. Written as DNA, the CDR3 is TGTGCCAGCAGCCCCGATTTGACAGGGCGCTACGAGCAGTACTTC.

The gene calls are TRBV11-2 and TRBJ1-4; perhaps TRBD1 as D (5 bases). There are 17 residues in the CDR3. Germline values: CDR1 SGHAT, CDR2 FQNNGV. Between the trimmed V and J ends, which lost 1 base and 4 bases, there was a span of 16 bases. DNA for the CDR3: TGTGCCAGCAGCTTAGGGGCAGGGTGGTTTAGTAATGAAAAACTGTTTTTT. Its protein is CASSLGAGWFSNEKLFF.

This chain connects TRBV4-2 to TRBJ2-5; possibly TRBD2 for D (5 bases). CDR3 length: 17 residues. V was pared by 2 bases and J by 4 bases, with 20 bases between. Germline CDR1 and CDR2: LGHNA and YNFKEQ. CDR3 DNA: TGTGCCAGCAGCCAAAACTTGCCATCGTTAGAGGGAGAGACCCAGTACTTC. Amino acid sequence: CASSQNLPSLEGETQYF.

The V gene is TRBV3-1 (or the pseudogene TRBV3-2), the J gene TRBJ2-1, with 7 bases that match TRBD1. V shed 4 bases, J shed 4 bases, and the junction held 13 bases outside the gene matches. The length of the CDR3 is 17 residues. Germline values: CDR1 LGHDT, CDR2 YNNKEL (reference sequence). CDR3 residues: CASSPNPGAGGYNEQFF. The CDR3 DNA follows: TGTGCCAGCAGCCCCAACCCCGGGGCAGGGGGTTACAATGAGCAGTTCTTC.

The rearrangement joins TRBV28 to TRBJ1-1; 7 nucleotides agree with TRBD1. Germline assignment: CDR1 MDHEN and CDR2 SYDVKM. The CDR3 sequence is 21 residues long. V shed 1 base, J shed 5 bases, and the junction held 25 bases outside the gene matches. The CDR3 protein is CASSLYHVGMGRGKRVTEAFF. The DNA of the CDR3 is TGTGCCAGCAGTTTATATCATGTCGGGATGGGCAGGGGGAAAAGGGTAACTGAAGCTTTCTTT.

The genes are TRBV29-1 and TRBJ1-2; 7 positions match TRBD1. The ends lost 0 bases at V and 6 bases at J; junction bases unmatched: 13. The CDR3 contains 16 residues. The germline CDR1 and CDR2 sequences are SQVTM and ANQGSEA. The CDR3 bases are TGCAGCGTTGAAGACCCGATCAGACAGGGTCATGATGGCTACACCTTC. Its protein product is CSVEDPIRQGHDGYTF.

The genes are TRBV7-2 and TRBJ2-1; possibly TRBD1 for D (6 bases). CDR1 SGHTA and CDR2 FQGNSA come from the germline V gene. The V end was cut by 7 bases, the J end by 9 bases, with 10 bases between. The CDR3 contains 11 residues. The CDR3 here is CASTPGAEQFF. The CDR3, as DNA: TGTGCCAGCACCCCAGGGGCTGAGCAGTTCTTC.

The chain links TRBV14 to TRBJ2-1; 7 bases are shared with TRBD1. This CDR3 comprises 15 residues. The germline V gene encodes CDR1 SGHDN and CDR2 FVKESK. V lost 3 bases to trimming and J lost 7 bases; unmatched junction nucleotides: 9. CDR3 bases: TGTGCCAGCAGCCAGCCCGGGACAGCCAGAAATGAGCAGTTCTTC. Its protein is CASSQPGTARNEQFF.

V and J are TRBV6-2 or TRBV6-3 and TRBJ1-5; D remains unclear. The CDR3 sequence is 16 residues long. The V and J ends lost 0 bases and 1 base respectively, with 10 bases between them. CDR1 MNHEY and CDR2 SVGEGT come from the germline V gene. Here the CDR3 reads CASSYSALGSNQPQHF. CDR3 bases: TGTGCCAGCAGTTACTCGGCTCTAGGCAGCAATCAGCCCCAGCATTTT.

Only one count was recorded for this clone. This sequence joins TRBV6-5 and TRBJ2-7; the D gene is possibly TRBD2 (6 bases). Per germline, CDR1 MNHEY and CDR2 SVGAGI. This CDR3 region has 12 residues. V was trimmed by 6 bases and J by 6 bases, leaving 12 bases between them. CDR3 DNA sequence: TGTGCCAGCAGCCCGGCGGGAAGCGAGCAGTACTTC. It is translated as CASSPAGSEQYF.

This clone was observed a single time. This chain links TRBV4-1 with TRBJ2-2, with D tentatively TRBD1 (6 bases). V lost 1 base, J lost 0 bases, and 9 bases lay in between. The germline gives CDR1 MGHRA, CDR2 YSYEKL. This CDR3 comprises 16 residues. CDR3 sequence reads: CASSQVDSTNTGELFF. The CDR3 region has the DNA TGCGCCAGCAGCCAAGTGGACAGCACGAACACCGGGGAGCTGTTTTTT.

This clone was picked up one time. The rearrangement links TRBV27 to TRBJ2-1; 8 positions agree with TRBD2. Trimming removed 8 bases from V and 5 bases from J; junction bases left unmatched: 8. CDR3 size: 14 residues. Germline CDR1 and CDR2: MNHEY and SMNVEV (reference sequence). CDR3 region: CASRSGRTHNEQFF. The CDR3 region has the DNA TGTGCCAGCCGGAGCGGGAGAACCCACAATGAGCAGTTCTTC.

The gene calls are TRBV5-6 and TRBJ1-1; D unresolved. Germline V lookup: CDR1 SGHDT, CDR2 YYEEEE. This CDR3 is built from 14 residues. Trimming took 0 bases from V and 2 from J, leaving 8 bases between them. As DNA, the CDR3 is TGTGCCAGCAGCTTGGAGCGGTTCAACACTGAAGCTTTCTTT. The encoded protein is CASSLERFNTEAFF.

This sequence joins TRBV11-2 and TRBJ2-5, with 9 bases fitting TRBD2. J gave up 5 bases and V 4 bases, and 11 bases lay outside the gene matches. The CDR3 runs to 16 residues. Germline CDR1 is SGHAT and CDR2 is FQNNGV. CDR3 protein: CASSSETLAGRETQYF. In DNA, the CDR3 is TGTGCCAGCAGCTCAGAGACCCTAGCGGGACGGGAGACCCAGTACTTC.

V usage is TRBV2 and J usage is TRBJ2-7, with 9 positions matching TRBD2. The CDR3 covers 16 residues. The germline CDR1 and CDR2 sequences are SNHLY and FYNNEI. Trimming removed 4 bases from V and 0 bases from J; junction bases left unmatched: 7. The CDR3, as DNA: TGTGCCAGCAGTGGGCTAGCGGGAACCTCCTCCTACGAGCAGTACTTC. The encoded protein is CASSGLAGTSSYEQYF. Using reference TRBV2 and TRBJ2-7 for the parts outside the CDR3, the full variable domain is EPEVTQTPSHQVTQMGQEVILRCVPISNHLYFYWYRQILGQKVEFLVSFYNNEISEKSEIFDDQFSVERPDGSNFTLKIRSTKLEDSAMYFCASSGLAGTSSYEQYFGPGTRLTVT.

This clone was recorded a few times. The V gene is TRBV5-1, the J gene TRBJ1-2; 8 bases are shared with TRBD1. The germline V gene encodes CDR1 SGHRS and CDR2 YFSETQ. This CDR3 has 14 amino acids. V lost 1 base, J lost 4 bases, and 3 bases stayed unmatched. Written as DNA, the CDR3 is TGCGCCAGCAGCTTGAGCACAGGGGGCTATGGCTACACCTTC. Translating gives CASSLSTGGYGYTF.

This clone was counted a single time. The V gene is TRBV5-6, the J gene TRBJ2-5, with D unclear. Germline CDR1 is SGHDT and CDR2 is YYEEEE. V lost 2 bases and J 1 base, leaving 9 bases between the germline ends. This CDR3 is built from 14 residues. The CDR3 coding sequence is TGTGCCAGCAGCTTTTCCGCAGGCCAAGAGACCCAGTACTTC. Protein sequence: CASSFSAGQETQYF.

This clone was recorded only once. The genes are TRBV20-1 and TRBJ2-1; tentatively, D is TRBD2 (6 bases). The germline V gene has CDR1 DFQATT and CDR2 SNEGSKA (reference sequence). The V and J ends lost 3 bases and 2 bases respectively, with 11 bases between them. The CDR3 is made up of 14 amino acids. The CDR3 sequence is CSASRGNTYNEQFF. The CDR3 region has the DNA TGCAGTGCTAGTCGGGGGAACACCTACAATGAGCAGTTCTTC.